This TCR beta chain derives from a study of cytotoxic CD8 clonotypes in ibrutinib-treated CLL. The method was immunoSEQ multiplex PCR; TCRdb's version includes in-frame clones alone and lacks a portion of them. The repertoire consists of roughly 130,000 clones, with approximately 90% occurring once and the leading ten covering roughly 10%. This clone was counted between two and nine times. The CDR3 has 14 residues. V lost 7 bases and J 6 bases, leaving 15 bases between the germline ends. Germline-derived CDR1 and CDR2 are WSHSY and SAAADI. The chain links TRBV10-2 to TRBJ2-2, with D perhaps matching TRBD1 (6 bases). The receptor was isolated from a human donor with chronic lymphocytic leukemia. The specimen was PBMCs, collected after 12 months of ibrutinib treatment. The CDR3 sequence is CASMTGQRSGELFF. CDR3 DNA: TGCGCCAGCATGACCGGACAGCGTTCCGGGGAGCTGTTTTTT.